Sequencing of this T cell receptor (beta chain) was carried out in a study of glioma-infiltrating T cells. The CDR3 loop spans 15 amino acids. V lost 5 bases, J lost 2 bases, and 7 bases stayed unmatched. Germline CDR1 reads SNHLY; CDR2 reads FYNNEI. This clonotype was observed many times. The target antigen is unknown. Study-wide points: Only very few CDR3 sequences appeared in both tissue and blood.

The iRepertoire nested amplicon-rescue multiplex PCR amplified TCR alpha and beta CDR3s from RNA. Input was roughly 100-450 ng of tissue mRNA or PBMC total RNA. One entry per CDR3 protein, called by TCRdb with MiXCR from the multiplex PCR reads. The profile covers 44,000 or so distinct CDR3 sequences, with 20% to 25% appearing a single time and roughly 7% taken by the ten largest. This sequence was found in a human donor with low-grade glioma or glioblastoma, undergoing nonglioma brain surgery, or in good health (not recorded which). Input material: glioma tissue, nonneoplastic brain tissue, or PBMCs (not recorded which). The rearrangement uses TRBV2 and TRBJ2-7; 9 nucleotides match TRBD1. CDR3 protein: CASSKDRGGTYEQYF. The CDR3 coding sequence is TGTGCCAGCAGTAAGGACAGGGGTGGGACCTACGAGCAGTACTTC.